These 16 T cell receptor beta chains were sequenced from one sample in a study of T cells in Graves' hyperthyroidism and ophthalmopathy (dated by TCRdb to about 2019). The protocol used for the library was multiplex PCR. The reads were generated on an Illumina HiSeq 2000. TCR beta CDR3 regions were amplified from RNA transcripts. A first-round RT-PCR of the TCR CDR3 used the HTBI primer set with the Qiagen OneStep RT-PCR kit. TCRdb ran its own pipeline on the public reads, namely fastp trimming at Q25 and MiXCR clone calling, and kept in-frame beta chains. CDR3 protein duplicates are merged, each entry listing the most common genes and DNA. Across this sample there are approximately 610,000 distinct CDR3 sequences, with about 15% seen only once. Around 4.5% of the sample goes to the ten largest clones. The sequencing input was blood. Receptors originate from a woman aged 40-49 years with Graves' ophthalmopathy.

The table lists this clonotype with many counts. The V gene is TRBV27, the J gene TRBJ2-5; D is undetermined. There are 12 residues in the CDR3. Germline V gene data show CDR1 as MNHEY and CDR2 as SMNVEV (reference sequence). Trimming removed 6 bases at V and 9 bases at J, with 14 bases between. Here the CDR3 reads CASRFPPPAQYF. DNA for the CDR3: TGTGCCAGCAGATTTCCCCCCCCGGCCCAGTACTTC.

This clonotype was picked up many times. V gene TRBV28 combines with J gene TRBJ2-5; perhaps TRBD2 as D (6 bases). Germline loops: CDR1 MDHEN, CDR2 SYDVKM. The V end lost 5 bases, the J end lost 4 bases, and 17 bases lay between the germline ends. The length of the CDR3 is 15 residues. The CDR3 sequence is CASSTRLGVGETQYF. The CDR3 coding sequence is TGTGCCAGCAGTACGAGACTAGGGGTAGGAGAGACCCAGTACTTC.

This clonotype was counted only a few times. This chain joins TRBV29-1 and TRBJ2-7; 9 bases agree with TRBD1. There are 15 residues in the CDR3. Germline V lookup: CDR1 SQVTM, CDR2 ANQGSEA. V shed 0 bases and J 0 bases; nucleotides not matched to a gene: 3. The CDR3 spells CSVEDLDRGSYEQYF. Written as DNA, the CDR3 is TGCAGCGTTGAAGATCTGGACAGGGGCTCCTACGAGCAGTACTTC.

This clonotype was observed at least ten times. This rearrangement joins TRBV20-1 to TRBJ2-5, with TRBD2 matching 8 bases. The J segment lost 2 bases and the V segment lost 4 bases, leaving 9 bases of the junction unmatched. CDR3 length: 15 amino acids. Looked up from germline, CDR1 is DFQATT and CDR2 is SNEGSKA (reference sequence). The CDR3 protein is CSATTSGSQQETQYF. In DNA, the CDR3 is TGCAGTGCTACCACCAGCGGGAGTCAACAAGAGACCCAGTACTTC.

This clonotype came up many times. The V call is TRBV5-6, the J call TRBJ1-1; no definite D call. The CDR3 spans 12 residues. CDR1 is SGHDT and CDR2 is YYEEEE in the germline V gene. Between the trimmed V and J ends, which lost 4 bases and 6 bases, there was a span of 10 bases. The DNA of the CDR3 is TGTGCCAGCAGCGGTTTTCATCCTGAAGCTTTCTTT. As protein: CASSGFHPEAFF. Variable domain in full (rest from reference TRBV5-6 and TRBJ1-1): DAGVTQSPTHLIKTRGQQVTLRCSPKSGHDTVSWYQQALGQGPQFIFQYYEEEERQRGNFPDRFSGHQFPNYSSELNVNALLLGDSALYLCASSGFHPEAFFGQGTRLTVV.

This clonotype turned up a few times. One junction end does not reproduce the germline sequence, and a read error may be involved. The chain carries TRBV6-1 and TRBJ2-5, with TRBD2 matching over 7 bases. Germline CDR1 and CDR2: MNHNS and SASEGT. The CDR3 loop spans 13 amino acids. The CDR3 loop reads CASLFAGDETQHF. The DNA for the CDR3 is TGTGCCAGCTTGTTCGCGGGAGACGAGACCCAGCACTTC.

The CDR3 nucleotides are TGTGCCAGTAGTATAGCCCACCGGAGAGCCATTCAGTACTTC. Encoded protein: CASSIAHRRAIQYF. The chain carries TRBV19 and TRBJ2-4; D gene uncertain. From germline, CDR1 is LNHDA and CDR2 SQIVND (reference sequence). Trimming pared 1 base from V and 9 bases from J, leaving 13 bases between. The CDR3 is made up of 14 amino acids.

J is TRBJ2-2 and V is TRBV6-4, with a tentative D call TRBD1 (6 bases). Germline CDR1 is MRHNA and CDR2 is SNTAGT. Trimming removed 5 bases from V and 4 bases from J, with 14 bases in between. The CDR3 consists of 15 residues. CDR3 coding DNA: TGTGCCAGCAGTAGTAACAGGGAAAGCACCGGGGAGCTGTTTTTT. It codes for CASSSNRESTGELFF.

This clonotype was recorded many times. V usage is TRBV6-5 and J usage is TRBJ2-7; D is ambiguous. The CDR3 runs 15 residues. Germline lookup yields CDR1 MNHEY and CDR2 SVGAGI. V lost 4 bases, J lost 1 base, and 14 bases lay in between. In DNA form, the CDR3 reads TGTGCCAGCAGTTCGCTCTCTCGAGGTTCCTACGAGCAGTACTTC. It translates to CASSSLSRGSYEQYF.

This rearrangement joins TRBV6-1 to TRBJ2-2; D remains unclear. Germline CDR1 and CDR2: MNHNS and SASEGT. V was pared by 10 bases and J by 1 base, with 13 bases between. This CDR3 contains 14 residues. The CDR3, as DNA: TGTGCCACCCAAACGGCCTTGAACACCGGGGAGCTGTTTTTT. Its translation: CATQTALNTGELFF.

This clonotype showed up many times. V is TRBV2 and J is TRBJ2-2; a weak D match, TRBD1 (5 bases). There are 15 residues in the CDR3. Germline lookup yields CDR1 SNHLY and CDR2 FYNNEI. Trimming shortened V by 7 bases and J by 2 bases, and 14 bases separated the two germline ends. The CDR3 is CASKGWADNTGELFF. The DNA of the CDR3 is TGTGCCAGCAAGGGGTGGGCCGACAACACCGGGGAGCTGTTTTTT. The whole variable domain, remainder taken from reference TRBV2 and TRBJ2-2, is EPEVTQTPSHQVTQMGQEVILRCVPISNHLYFYWYRQILGQKVEFLVSFYNNEISEKSEIFDDQFSVERPDGSNFTLKIRSTKLEDSAMYFCASKGWADNTGELFFGEGSRLTVL.

The V call is TRBV11-2, the J call TRBJ2-7; D is unclear. Germline V gene sequence: CDR1 SGHAT, CDR2 FQNNGV. Trimming left V 5 bases short and J 5 bases short, with 16 bases between. The CDR3 extends over 14 amino acids. CDR3: CASSPPARSHEQYF. The CDR3 DNA is TGTGCCAGCAGCCCCCCTGCCCGGAGCCACGAGCAGTACTTC.

This clonotype was detected a few times. It may be a read error: a sequence one base away is much more abundant. The chain has TRBV29-1 and TRBJ1-1, with 9 bases identical to TRBD1. CDR1 is SQVTM and CDR2 is ANQGSEA in the germline V gene. The CDR3 totals 14 residues. CDR3 sequence (DNA): TGCAGCGTTGGACAGGGGGTGGGGAACACTAAAGCTTTCTTT. This translates into CSVGQGVGNTKAFF.

This clonotype was detected ten times or more. This chain uses TRBV2 with TRBJ2-7, with D hard to call. V was shortened by 2 bases and J by 0 bases, with 5 bases between the two germline ends. Germline-derived CDR1 and CDR2 are SNHLY and FYNNEI. The CDR3 consists of 13 residues. The CDR3 loop is CASSEMSSYEQYF. CDR3 in DNA: TGTGCCAGCAGTGAAATGAGCTCCTACGAGCAGTACTTC. The variable domain in full, with the rest retrieved from reference TRBV2 and TRBJ2-7, is EPEVTQTPSHQVTQMGQEVILRCVPISNHLYFYWYRQILGQKVEFLVSFYNNEISEKSEIFDDQFSVERPDGSNFTLKIRSTKLEDSAMYFCASSEMSSYEQYFGPGTRLTVT.

There are many counts of this clonotype. The genes are TRBV12-3 or TRBV12-4 and TRBJ2-5, with 11 positions matching TRBD2. This CDR3 has 14 residues. J was trimmed by 6 bases and V by 7 bases; bases with no gene match: 7. The CDR3 bases are TGTGCCAGCACCTTGACTAGCGGGACGAAGACCCAGTACTTC. Amino acid sequence: CASTLTSGTKTQYF.

This clonotype was seen repeatedly, ten times or more. The V call is TRBV2, the J call TRBJ2-2; D is possibly TRBD1 (5 bases). The germline V gene encodes CDR1 SNHLY and CDR2 FYNNEI. The CDR3 is made up of 13 amino acids. V lost 2 bases to trimming and J lost 7 bases, with 8 bases between them. The CDR3 reads CASSEQGFGELFF. The CDR3 nucleotides are TGTGCCAGCAGTGAACAGGGATTCGGGGAGCTGTTTTTT.